Shown below are 19 T cell receptor beta chains from a single sample sequenced in a study of vaccination effects on CD4 cells after COVID-19. Antigen-specific CD4+ T cells were expanded (with viral peptide pools) by the ViraFEST assay ahead of sequencing. Culturing for about ten days preceded CD4+ T cell isolation. Every participant took two doses of the BNT162b2 or mRNA-1273 vaccine. Their target antigens are unknown. Repertoires were generated with immunoSEQ multiplex PCR, while TCRdb's copy carries only in-frame clones and drops some. The sample includes 25,000 to 35,000 clones, roughly four fifths of them seen just once. Sequencing used CD4+ T cells from PBMCs cultured with HCoV-NL63 spike peptides, obtained after COVID-19 vaccination. The source is a human donor who received a COVID-19 vaccine. Some clones in this sample may be carry-over from other donors' samples.

The chain employs TRBV10-3 and TRBJ1-1; D is perhaps TRBD1 (5 bases). CDR3 length equals 18 residues. The V gene lost 0 bases and the J gene lost 0 bases, with 17 bases spanning the gap. CDR1 is ENHRY, CDR2 SYGVKD, per germline. CDR3 loop: CAISESLGGGNLNTEAFF. CDR3 sequence (DNA): TGTGCCATCAGTGAGTCGCTGGGTGGGGGAAACTTGAACACTGAAGCTTTCTTT.

In the case of this clone: Other DNA sequences from this sample encode an identical CDR3 as well. The chain has TRBV7-3 and TRBJ1-1; D is ambiguous. Trimming pared 3 bases from V and 2 bases from J, leaving 7 bases between. The CDR3 covers 13 residues. Germline CDR1 and CDR2: SGHTA and FQGTGA. The CDR3 reads CASSFSANTEAFF. CDR3 DNA sequence: TGTGCCAGCAGCTTCTCGGCTAACACTGAAGCTTTCTTT.

In its sample, this clone was seen a few times. The rearrangement joins TRBV20-1 to TRBJ1-1; weak D call: TRBD1 (5 bases). Germline loops: CDR1 DFQATT, CDR2 SNEGSKA (reference sequence). V dropped 3 bases and J dropped 5 bases, with 16 bases sitting between them. The CDR3 contains 14 residues. The DNA for the CDR3 is TGCAGTGCTAGTCGGGGCTTTGAAGGTACTGAAGCTTTCTTT. Translation: CSASRGFEGTEAFF.

The chain employs TRBV7-9 and TRBJ1-2; 8 bases are a match to TRBD1. Germline CDR1 SEHNR, CDR2 FQNEAQ (reference sequence). J lost 8 bases, V lost 3 bases, and 8 bases had no gene match. The CDR3 sequence is 14 residues long. The CDR3 loop is CASSLQGAGVGYTF. CDR3 bases: TGTGCCAGCAGCTTGCAGGGGGCCGGGGTGGGCTACACCTTC.

The rearrangement uses TRBV11-1 and TRBJ1-2, with a weak D call TRBD1 (5 bases). V lost 5 bases to trimming and J lost 3 bases, with 16 bases between them. The CDR3 is 15 amino acids. Germline V lookup: CDR1 SGHAT, CDR2 FQDESV (reference sequence). CDR3 amino acids: CASSAPQGGDYGYTF. The CDR3 coding sequence is TGTGCCAGCAGCGCTCCCCAGGGAGGGGACTATGGCTACACCTTC. Variable domain in full (rest from reference TRBV11-1 and TRBJ1-2): EAEVAQSPRYKITEKSQAVAFWCDPISGHATLYWYRQILGQGPELLVQFQDESVVDDSQLPKDRFSAERLKGVDSTLKIQPAELGDSAMYLCASSAPQGGDYGYTFGSGTRLTVV.

The CDR3, as DNA: TGTGCCAGCCGAGGACAGGGAGGTGTCGGGTTAAGCAATCAGCCCCAGCATTTT. Its protein is CASRGQGGVGLSNQPQHF. This chain links TRBV19 with TRBJ1-5, with TRBD1 matching 8 bases. CDR3 length: 18 residues. CDR1 is LNHDA, CDR2 SQIVND, per germline (reference sequence). J was trimmed by 1 base and V by 9 bases; bases with no gene match: 17.

The V gene is TRBV6-5, the J gene TRBJ2-5, with D possibly TRBD2 on 6 matching bases. Per the germline V gene, CDR1 is MNHEY and CDR2 is SVGAGI. The CDR3 covers 13 residues. The germline V and J ends were trimmed by 8 bases and 5 bases, with 15 bases remaining between them. The CDR3, as DNA: TGTGCCAGCGGGGGGATGGGACGGGAGACCCAGTACTTC. Protein: CASGGMGRETQYF.

This clone has just a few counts. The genes are TRBV19 and TRBJ1-5; D unresolved. This CDR3 contains 14 residues. Germline-derived CDR1 and CDR2 are LNHDA and SQIVND (reference sequence). Trimming removed 5 bases at V and 5 bases at J, with 13 bases between. In DNA form, the CDR3 reads TGTGCCAGTAGTCCCCTTGGAGGGTATCAGCCCCAGCATTTT. This codes for CASSPLGGYQPQHF. Full variable domain (outside the CDR3, taken from reference TRBV19 and TRBJ1-5): DGGITQSPKYLFRKEGQNVTLSCEQNLNHDAMYWYRQDPGQGLRLIYYSQIVNDFQKGDIAEGYSVSREKKESFPLTVTSAQKNPTAFYLCASSPLGGYQPQHFGDGTRLSIL.

This clone was counted a single time. This chain uses TRBV6-2 or TRBV6-3 with TRBJ2-3; 13 nucleotides match TRBD2. The V gene end was trimmed by 1 base and the J gene end by 5 bases; junction bases not matched to a gene: 9. Germline CDR1 MNHEY, CDR2 SVGEGT. The CDR3 loop spans 18 amino acids. The CDR3 reads CASSYFSTSGGPRDTQYF. As DNA, the CDR3 is TGTGCCAGCAGTTACTTCTCGACTAGCGGGGGGCCGAGAGATACGCAGTATTTT.

This clone was seen more than once but under ten times. This sequence joins TRBV2 and TRBJ2-2, with TRBD1 matching 9 bases. J gave up 6 bases and V 6 bases, and 5 bases lay outside the gene matches. The CDR3 totals 14 residues. Germline-derived CDR1 and CDR2 are SNHLY and FYNNEI. The CDR3 nucleotides are TGTGCCAGCAGGGACAGGGGATCGGCCGGGGAGCTGTTTTTT. It yields the protein CASRDRGSAGELFF. Supplemented by reference TRBV2 and TRBJ2-2, the full variable domain reads EPEVTQTPSHQVTQMGQEVILRCVPISNHLYFYWYRQILGQKVEFLVSFYNNEISEKSEIFDDQFSVERPDGSNFTLKIRSTKLEDSAMYFCASRDRGSAGELFFGEGSRLTVL.

This rearrangement joins TRBV5-4 to TRBJ2-7; D unclear. Trimming cost V 0 bases and J 4 bases, with 5 bases left between them. The germline V gene has CDR1 SGHNT and CDR2 YYREEE (reference sequence). This CDR3 contains 12 residues. The CDR3 region is CASSLDGYEQYV. The CDR3 coding sequence is TGTGCCAGCAGCTTGGACGGATACGAGCAGTACGTC.

This clone was seen more than once but under ten times. The chain recombines TRBV19 with TRBJ1-2; D is unresolved. Trimming removed 5 bases from V and 8 bases from J, with 12 bases in between. The CDR3 has 12 residues. Per the germline V gene, CDR1 is LNHDA and CDR2 is SQIVND (reference sequence). DNA of the CDR3: TGTGCCAGTAGTCCCCGGGAGGGCGGCTACACCTTC. Residues: CASSPREGGYTF.

This sequence joins TRBV6-6 and TRBJ2-7; TRBD2 matches at 7 bases. Trimming removed 2 bases from V and 7 bases from J; junction bases left unmatched: 5. Germline CDR1 MNHNY, CDR2 SVGAGI (reference sequence). The CDR3 is 13 residues long. The DNA for the CDR3 is TGTGCCAGCAGTTACCCTACCGGGGGGGAGCAGTACGTC. It specifies CASSYPTGGEQYV.

This chain uses TRBV2 with TRBJ2-2; 8 bases are a match to TRBD1. CDR1 is SNHLY and CDR2 is FYNNEI in the germline V gene. The length of the CDR3 is 14 residues. The junction had 5 bases not matched to a gene; V was cut back by 10 bases and J by 1 base. The DNA for the CDR3 is TGTGCCAAATCCGGGACAGGGAACACCGGGGAGCTGTTTTTT. Its protein product is CAKSGTGNTGELFF.

The chain has TRBV5-1 and TRBJ2-3, with TRBD1 matching over 9 bases. The CDR3 covers 14 residues. V gave up 7 bases and J gave up 7 bases; unmatched junction bases: 10. Germline V gives CDR1 SGHRS, CDR2 YFSETQ. The DNA for the CDR3 is TGCGCCAGCGGGCAGACAGGGGGATTAAATACGCAGTATTTT. Its protein is CASGQTGGLNTQYF.

V and J are TRBV2 and TRBJ2-4; D is unclear. Trimming removed 1 base from V and 0 bases from J, with 7 bases in between. The CDR3 sequence is 15 residues long. CDR1 and CDR2 from the germline V gene are SNHLY and FYNNEI. Here the CDR3 DNA reads TGTGCCAGCAGTGAAGGCTTTCTAGCCAAAAACATTCAGTACTTC. The encoded protein is CASSEGFLAKNIQYF.

This clone was counted between two and nine times. The genes are TRBV11-2 and TRBJ1-2; TRBD1 might be the D (6 bases). The V gene lost 3 bases and the J gene lost 6 bases, with 11 bases spanning the gap. The CDR3 has 13 residues. Germline CDR1 SGHAT, CDR2 FQNNGV. Here the CDR3 DNA reads TGTGCCAGCAGCTTGGGGGGCAGGAATGGCTACACCTTC. Its protein product is CASSLGGRNGYTF.

This chain joins TRBV11-2 and TRBJ2-1, with TRBD2 matching over 9 bases. This CDR3 comprises 14 residues. V shed 4 bases, J shed 9 bases, and the junction held 7 bases outside the gene matches. Germline V lookup: CDR1 SGHAT, CDR2 FQNNGV. The CDR3 here is CASSSLAGYGEQFF. CDR3 DNA sequence: TGTGCCAGCAGCTCGCTAGCGGGGTACGGTGAGCAGTTCTTC.

J is TRBJ1-4 and V is TRBV6-4; perhaps TRBD1 as D (6 bases). Germline CDR1 reads MRHNA; CDR2 reads SNTAGT. The CDR3 runs to 15 residues. V was pared by 0 bases and J by 10 bases, with 15 bases between. CDR3 in DNA: TGTGCCAGCAGTGACTCGAAGCAGGGGAGGGGAAAACTGTTTTTT. Translating gives CASSDSKQGRGKLFF.